A single sample is the source of the 12 T cell receptor beta chains below, sequenced in a study of T cell repertoires in cytomegalovirus infection. TCRdb recomputed calls from the reads with MiXCR, one row per CDR3 protein. The repertoire consists of roughly 200,000 distinct CDR3 sequences, with about a sixth occurring once and the leading ten covering about 25%. The sequenced material came from CD8+ T cells from PBMCs. The receptors here all came from a human donor in good health (CMV status not recorded). Some clones in this sample may be carry-over from other donors' samples.

This clonotype has only a few counts. The CDR3 sequence: CASSLGTGSGNTIYF. The CDR3, as DNA: TGTGCCAGCAGCTTAGGGACAGGGTCTGGAAACACCATATATTTT. The rearrangement joins TRBV7-6 to TRBJ1-3, with TRBD1 matching over 8 bases. V shed 1 base, J shed 1 base, and the junction held 0 bases outside the gene matches. The germline gives CDR1 SGHVS, CDR2 FNYEAQ. The CDR3 covers 15 residues.

The table lists this clonotype with a few counts. The gene calls are TRBV7-8 and TRBJ2-1; D call uncertain. The CDR3 loop spans 12 amino acids. V was cut by 6 bases and J by 4 bases, with 7 bases left in between. CDR1 SGHVS and CDR2 FQNEAQ come from the germline V gene. CDR3 in DNA: TGTGCCAGCAGGAGCCCGTACAATGAGCAGTTCTTC. This encodes CASRSPYNEQFF.

V gene TRBV28 combines with J gene TRBJ2-4; possible D gene TRBD2, 6 bases. The V end lost 4 bases, the J end lost 8 bases, and 21 bases lay between the germline ends. CDR1 is MDHEN, CDR2 SYDVKM, per germline. The CDR3 has 16 residues. This CDR3 reads CASSSFGGSGMDIQYF. CDR3 nucleotides: TGTGCCAGCAGTTCTTTTGGAGGGAGTGGGATGGACATTCAGTACTTC.

The V and J genes are TRBV7-9 and TRBJ1-2; D ambiguous. Trimming left V 1 base short and J 8 bases short, with 11 bases between. The CDR3 spans 13 residues. Germline CDR1 SEHNR, CDR2 FQNEAQ (reference sequence). Written as DNA, the CDR3 is TGTGCCAGCAGCTTAGGTGAGCCGAGGGGCTACACCTTC. It is translated as CASSLGEPRGYTF.

This chain connects TRBV7-8 to TRBJ2-3; 8 bases agree with TRBD2. CDR3 length: 18 residues. The germline gives CDR1 SGHVS, CDR2 FQNEAQ. With V trimmed by 0 bases and J by 6 bases, 14 bases remained unmatched. The CDR3 is CASSLASLSGGPRDTQYF. In DNA form, the CDR3 reads TGTGCCAGCAGCTTAGCATCCCTTTCGGGGGGGCCGAGGGATACGCAGTATTTT.

This clonotype was seen a handful of times. This chain uses TRBV12-3 or TRBV12-4 with TRBJ2-3; no clear D. The germline V and J ends were trimmed by 3 bases and 2 bases, with 12 bases remaining between them. The CDR3 consists of 15 residues. The DNA of the CDR3 is TGTGCCAGCAGTTTGAGTTCCATTCACACAGATACGCAGTATTTT. Translated: CASSLSSIHTDTQYF.

The chain combines TRBV20-1 with TRBJ2-7, with D unclear. Germline V gives CDR1 DFQATT, CDR2 SNEGSKA (reference sequence). The V gene lost 3 bases and the J gene lost 0 bases, with 6 bases spanning the gap. This CDR3 has 12 residues. The CDR3 here is CSASDISYEQYF. CDR3 nucleotides: TGCAGTGCTAGCGACATCTCCTACGAGCAGTACTTC.

The chain joins TRBV4-2 to TRBJ1-5, with D unclear. CDR1 LGHNA and CDR2 YNFKEQ come from the germline V gene. Trimming left V 1 base short and J 0 bases short, with 7 bases between. The CDR3 loop spans 15 amino acids. The CDR3 coding sequence is TGTGCCAGCAGCCAAGGGCAAATTAGCAATCAGCCCCAGCATTTT. Translation gives CASSQGQISNQPQHF.

This clonotype was counted a few times. The chain recombines TRBV6-5 with TRBJ2-7; D is perhaps TRBD1 (6 bases). The CDR3 sequence is 15 residues long. V lost 0 bases and J 6 bases, leaving 15 bases between the germline ends. The germline gives CDR1 MNHEY, CDR2 SVGAGI. The CDR3: CASSYSTRGHGEQYF. The CDR3 DNA reads as TGTGCCAGCAGTTACTCGACCAGGGGTCATGGCGAGCAGTACTTC.

V gene TRBV23-1 combines with J gene TRBJ2-3; D call uncertain. TRBV23-1 is noted as an ORF with a role that remains uncertain. The germline V and J ends were trimmed by 4 bases and 1 base, with 12 bases remaining between them. CDR3 length: 15 amino acids. The CDR3 reads CASSPRTERTDTQYF. The CDR3 DNA is TGCGCCAGCAGTCCTCGGACCGAACGCACAGATACGCAGTATTTT.

This clonotype has more than one count but fewer than ten. The V gene is TRBV12-3 or TRBV12-4, the J gene TRBJ2-1; no firm D call. Between the trimmed V and J ends, which lost 3 bases and 10 bases, there was a span of 10 bases. The CDR3 loop spans 12 amino acids. The CDR3: CASSFESQEQFF. The CDR3 DNA follows: TGTGCCAGCAGTTTCGAGTCCCAAGAGCAGTTCTTC.

J is TRBJ2-3 and V is TRBV29-1; D uncertain. The CDR3 spans 15 residues. Germline V gene sequence: CDR1 SQVTM, CDR2 ANQGSEA. V was trimmed by 0 bases and J by 0 bases, leaving 10 bases between them. The CDR3: CSVEDRRSSTDTQYF. In nucleotides, the CDR3 is TGCAGCGTTGAAGATCGGAGATCTAGCACAGATACGCAGTATTTT.